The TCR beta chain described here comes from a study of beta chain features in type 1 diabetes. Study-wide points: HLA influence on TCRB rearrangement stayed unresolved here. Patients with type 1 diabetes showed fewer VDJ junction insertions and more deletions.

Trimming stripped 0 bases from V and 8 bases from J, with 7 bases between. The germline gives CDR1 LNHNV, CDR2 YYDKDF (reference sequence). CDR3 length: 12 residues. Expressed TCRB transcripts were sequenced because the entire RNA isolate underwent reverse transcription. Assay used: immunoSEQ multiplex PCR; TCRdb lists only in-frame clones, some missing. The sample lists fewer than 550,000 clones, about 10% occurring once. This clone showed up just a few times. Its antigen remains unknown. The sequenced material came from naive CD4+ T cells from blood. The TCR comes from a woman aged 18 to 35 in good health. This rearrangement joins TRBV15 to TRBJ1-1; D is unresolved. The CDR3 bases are TGTGCCACCAGCAGAGATGGTAGAGAAGCTTTCTTT. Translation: CATSRDGREAFF.